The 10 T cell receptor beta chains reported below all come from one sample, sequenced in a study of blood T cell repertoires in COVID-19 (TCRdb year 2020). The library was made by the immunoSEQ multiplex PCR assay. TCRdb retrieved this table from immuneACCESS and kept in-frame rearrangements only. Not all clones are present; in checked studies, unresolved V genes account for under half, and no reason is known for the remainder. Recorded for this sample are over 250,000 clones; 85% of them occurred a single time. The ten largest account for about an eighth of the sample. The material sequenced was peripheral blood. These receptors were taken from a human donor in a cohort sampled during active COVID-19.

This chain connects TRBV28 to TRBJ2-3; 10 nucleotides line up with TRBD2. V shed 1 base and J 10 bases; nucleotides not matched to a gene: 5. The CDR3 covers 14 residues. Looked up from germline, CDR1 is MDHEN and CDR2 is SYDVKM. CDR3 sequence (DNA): TGTGCCAGCAGTTTATCTAGCGGGAGAGTCTCGCAGTATTTT. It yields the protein CASSLSSGRVSQYF.

This CDR3 is CASSYSIANTEAFF. Here the CDR3 DNA reads TGTGCCAGCAGTTACTCGATAGCTAACACTGAAGCTTTCTTT. This chain uses TRBV6-5 with TRBJ1-1; D not certain. V shed 0 bases and J shed 2 bases, with 7 bases lying between them. The germline V gene encodes CDR1 MNHEY and CDR2 SVGAGI. This CDR3 is 14 amino acids long.

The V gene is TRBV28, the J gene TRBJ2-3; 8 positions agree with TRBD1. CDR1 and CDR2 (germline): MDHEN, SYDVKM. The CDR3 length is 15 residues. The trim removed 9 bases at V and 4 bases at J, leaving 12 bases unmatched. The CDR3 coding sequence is TGTGCCAGTAATTTGGACAGGGTAAGAGCAGATACGCAGTATTTT. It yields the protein CASNLDRVRADTQYF.

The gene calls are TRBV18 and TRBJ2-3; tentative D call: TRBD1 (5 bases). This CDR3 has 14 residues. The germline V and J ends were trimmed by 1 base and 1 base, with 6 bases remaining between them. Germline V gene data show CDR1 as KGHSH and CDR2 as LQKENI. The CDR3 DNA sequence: TGTGCCAGCTCACCACAAGGGGGCACAGATACGCAGTATTTT. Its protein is CASSPQGGTDTQYF.

The CDR3 here is CASRVTGTAVSGANVLTF. The CDR3 DNA reads as TGTGCCAGCAGGGTCACCGGGACAGCCGTCTCTGGGGCCAACGTCCTGACTTTC. The V gene is TRBV28, the J gene TRBJ2-6, with 7 bases that match TRBD1. V was pared by 6 bases and J by 0 bases, with 11 bases of the junction left unmatched. There are 18 residues in the CDR3. Germline-derived CDR1 and CDR2 are MDHEN and SYDVKM.

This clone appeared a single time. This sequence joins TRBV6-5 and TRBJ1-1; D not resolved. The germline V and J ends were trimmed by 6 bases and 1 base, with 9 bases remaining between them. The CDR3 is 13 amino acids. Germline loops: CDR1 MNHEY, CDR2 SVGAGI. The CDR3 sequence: CASRQASNTEAFF. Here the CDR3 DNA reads TGTGCCAGCAGGCAGGCTTCGAACACTGAAGCTTTCTTT.

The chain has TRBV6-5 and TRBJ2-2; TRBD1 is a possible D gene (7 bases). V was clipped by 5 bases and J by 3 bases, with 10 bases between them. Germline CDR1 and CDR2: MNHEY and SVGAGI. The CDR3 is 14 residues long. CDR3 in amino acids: CASSRRGDTGELFF. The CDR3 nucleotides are TGTGCCAGCAGTCGCAGGGGGGACACCGGGGAGCTGTTTTTT.

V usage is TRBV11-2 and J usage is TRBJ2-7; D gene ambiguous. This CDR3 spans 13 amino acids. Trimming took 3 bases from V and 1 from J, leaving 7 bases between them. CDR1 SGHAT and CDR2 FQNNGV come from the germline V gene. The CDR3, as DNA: TGTGCCAGCAGCTTTTCATCATCCTACGAGCAGTACTTC. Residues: CASSFSSSYEQYF.

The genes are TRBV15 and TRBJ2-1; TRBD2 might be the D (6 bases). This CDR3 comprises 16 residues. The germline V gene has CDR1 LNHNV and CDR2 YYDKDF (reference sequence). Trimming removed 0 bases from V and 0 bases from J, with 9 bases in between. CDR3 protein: CATSRELAVSYNEQFF. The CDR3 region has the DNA TGTGCCACCAGCAGAGAGTTAGCGGTCTCCTACAATGAGCAGTTCTTC.

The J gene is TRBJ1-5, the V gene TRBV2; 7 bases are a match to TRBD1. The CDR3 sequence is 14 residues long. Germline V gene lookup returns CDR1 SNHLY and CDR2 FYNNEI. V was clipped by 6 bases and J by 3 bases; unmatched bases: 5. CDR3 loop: CASSEGQPNQPQHF. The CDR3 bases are TGTGCCAGCAGCGAGGGACAGCCCAATCAGCCCCAGCATTTT. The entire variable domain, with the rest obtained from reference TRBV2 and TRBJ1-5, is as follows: EPEVTQTPSHQVTQMGQEVILRCVPISNHLYFYWYRQILGQKVEFLVSFYNNEISEKSEIFDDQFSVERPDGSNFTLKIRSTKLEDSAMYFCASSEGQPNQPQHFGDGTRLSIL.